This is a list of T cell receptor beta chains from one sample in a study of shared clonotypes between healthy human individuals. Some clones are missing from TCRdb's copy, which holds only in-frame ones; the method was immunoSEQ multiplex PCR. This sample has under 1,100,000 clones, with around 78% found just once. Sequences were obtained from memory CD4+ T cells from PBMCs. The receptors originated from a young man in good health. Some clones in this sample may be carry-over from other donors' samples. Each CDR3 is given with its conserved first and last residue. The D gene is left open where the match is weak. Some rows mark clone size as missing; the rest say once, few, many or name a class of expanded clone.

V gene: TRBV5-1
J gene: TRBJ2-7
CDR3 length: 16
clone size: NA
D gene: TRBD2
CDR3 protein: CASSAGTSGRTYEQYF
CDR3 DNA: TGCGCCAGCAGCGCCGGGACTAGCGGGAGAACCTACGAGCAGTACTTC

V gene: TRBV7-6
J gene: TRBJ2-1
CDR3 length: 16
clone size: NA
D gene: TRBD2
CDR3 protein: CASSRLAGGRPNEQFF
CDR3 DNA: TGTGCCAGCAGCCGACTAGCGGGAGGCCGGCCCAATGAGCAGTTCTTC

V gene: TRBV19
J gene: TRBJ1-5
CDR3 length: 12
clone size: NA
D gene: NA
CDR3 protein: CASSRRDQPQHF
CDR3 DNA: TGTGCCAGTAGCAGGAGGGATCAGCCCCAGCATTTT

V gene: TRBV2
J gene: TRBJ1-1
CDR3 length: 12
clone size: few
D gene: NA
CDR3 protein: CASSGVVFEAFF
CDR3 DNA: TGTGCCAGCAGTGGGGTAGTGTTTGAAGCTTTCTTT

V gene: TRBV28
J gene: TRBJ1-2
CDR3 length: 18
clone size: NA
D gene: NA
CDR3 protein: CASRFPPGSTIAGEAYTF
CDR3 DNA: TGTGCCAGCAGATTCCCCCCCGGGTCCACGATCGCCGGGGAAGCCTACACCTTC

V gene: TRBV15
J gene: TRBJ1-2
CDR3 length: 15
clone size: few
D gene: TRBD1
CDR3 protein: CATSRRGQGTRGYTF
CDR3 DNA: TGTGCCACCAGCAGGAGGGGACAGGGTACAAGAGGCTACACCTTC

V gene: TRBV10-3
J gene: TRBJ2-1
CDR3 length: 15
clone size: NA
D gene: NA
CDR3 protein: CAISGGLAEYNEQFF
CDR3 DNA: TGTGCCATCAGTGGGGGGCTAGCGGAATACAATGAGCAGTTCTTC

V gene: TRBV11-2
J gene: TRBJ2-7
CDR3 length: 13
clone size: NA
D gene: TRBD2
CDR3 protein: CASSPWEGNEQYF
CDR3 DNA: TGTGCCAGCAGCCCCTGGGAGGGGAACGAGCAGTACTTC

V gene: TRBV5-1
J gene: TRBJ2-1
CDR3 length: 16
clone size: NA
D gene: TRBD2
CDR3 protein: CASSTGTSGGYNEQFF
CDR3 DNA: TGCGCCAGCAGTACCGGGACTAGCGGCGGATACAATGAGCAGTTCTTC

V gene: TRBV30
J gene: TRBJ1-5
CDR3 length: 13
clone size: many
D gene: NA
CDR3 protein: CALDPEFGQAQHF
CDR3 DNA: TGTGCCTTGGACCCGGAGTTTGGACAAGCCCAGCATTTT

V gene: TRBV28
J gene: TRBJ2-4
CDR3 length: 14
clone size: once
D gene: NA
CDR3 protein: CASSFELTVGIQYF
CDR3 DNA: TGTGCCAGCAGTTTTGAGCTGACAGTCGGCATTCAGTACTTC

V gene: TRBV5-1
J gene: TRBJ2-5
CDR3 length: 13
clone size: NA
D gene: NA
CDR3 protein: CASSLLPQETQYF
CDR3 DNA: TGCGCCAGCAGCTTGCTACCTCAAGAGACCCAGTACTTC

V gene: TRBV5-6
J gene: TRBJ1-4
CDR3 length: 13
clone size: NA
D gene: TRBD1
CDR3 protein: CASSLQGSEKLFF
CDR3 DNA: TGTGCCAGCAGTTTACAGGGGAGTGAAAAACTGTTTTTT

V gene: TRBV4-3
J gene: TRBJ2-7
CDR3 length: 16
clone size: NA
D gene: TRBD2
CDR3 protein: CASSQDGRDGSYEQYF
CDR3 DNA: TGCGCCAGCAGCCAGGACGGGAGGGACGGCTCCTACGAGCAGTACTTC

V gene: TRBV4-2
J gene: TRBJ2-3
CDR3 length: 16
clone size: NA
D gene: TRBD2
CDR3 protein: CASSPRLAGVGDTQYF
CDR3 DNA: TGTGCCAGCAGCCCCCGGTTAGCGGGAGTTGGAGATACGCAGTATTTT

V gene: TRBV11-2
J gene: TRBJ1-3
CDR3 length: 15
clone size: NA
D gene: NA
CDR3 protein: CASSQLRGQRDTIYF
CDR3 DNA: TGTGCCAGCAGCCAACTGCGCGGACAGCGGGACACCATATATTTT

V gene: TRBV7-8
J gene: TRBJ1-1
CDR3 length: 13
clone size: few
D gene: NA
CDR3 protein: CASSLAGQALSFF
CDR3 DNA: TGTGCCAGCAGCTTAGCGGGGCAGGCTTTATCTTTCTTT

V gene: TRBV19
J gene: TRBJ1-5
CDR3 length: 15
clone size: NA
D gene: TRBD1
CDR3 protein: CASSSLGTGDQPQHF
CDR3 DNA: TGTGCCAGTAGTAGCCTCGGGACAGGCGATCAGCCCCAGCATTTT

V gene: TRBV29-1
J gene: TRBJ2-3
CDR3 length: 14
clone size: once
D gene: NA
CDR3 protein: CSFGGRASTDTQYF
CDR3 DNA: TGCAGCTTCGGGGGAAGGGCTAGCACAGATACGCAGTATTTT

V gene: TRBV5-4
J gene: TRBJ2-7
CDR3 length: 14
clone size: NA
D gene: NA
CDR3 protein: CASSRWGSLYEQYF
CDR3 DNA: TGTGCCAGCAGCCGTTGGGGCAGCCTCTACGAGCAGTACTTC

V gene: TRBV2
J gene: TRBJ1-5
CDR3 length: 14
clone size: NA
D gene: NA
CDR3 protein: CASVGPIPNQPQHF
CDR3 DNA: TGTGCCAGCGTGGGACCGATACCTAATCAGCCCCAGCATTTT

V gene: TRBV9
J gene: TRBJ2-3
CDR3 length: 15
clone size: NA
D gene: NA
CDR3 protein: CASSVAPGVADTQYF
CDR3 DNA: TGTGCCAGCAGCGTAGCCCCGGGGGTTGCAGATACGCAGTATTTT